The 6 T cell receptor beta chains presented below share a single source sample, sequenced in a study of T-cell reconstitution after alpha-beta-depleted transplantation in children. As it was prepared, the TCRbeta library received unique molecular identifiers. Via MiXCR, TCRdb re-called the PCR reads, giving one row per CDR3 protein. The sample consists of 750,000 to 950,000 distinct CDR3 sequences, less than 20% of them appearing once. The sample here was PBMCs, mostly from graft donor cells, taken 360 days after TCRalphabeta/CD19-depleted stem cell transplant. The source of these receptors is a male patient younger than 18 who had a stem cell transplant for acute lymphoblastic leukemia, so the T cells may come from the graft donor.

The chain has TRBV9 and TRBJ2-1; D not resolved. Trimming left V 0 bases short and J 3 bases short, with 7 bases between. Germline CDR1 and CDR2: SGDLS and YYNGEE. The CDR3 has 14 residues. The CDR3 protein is CASSVEGNYNEQFF. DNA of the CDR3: TGTGCCAGCAGCGTAGAGGGAAACTACAATGAGCAGTTCTTC.

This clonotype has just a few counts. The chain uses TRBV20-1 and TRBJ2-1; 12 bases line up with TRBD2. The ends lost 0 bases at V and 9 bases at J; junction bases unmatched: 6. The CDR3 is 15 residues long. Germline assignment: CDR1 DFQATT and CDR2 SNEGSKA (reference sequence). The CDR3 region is CSAREVTSGRGEQFF. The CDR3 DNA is TGCAGTGCTAGAGAAGTGACTAGCGGGAGAGGTGAGCAGTTCTTC.

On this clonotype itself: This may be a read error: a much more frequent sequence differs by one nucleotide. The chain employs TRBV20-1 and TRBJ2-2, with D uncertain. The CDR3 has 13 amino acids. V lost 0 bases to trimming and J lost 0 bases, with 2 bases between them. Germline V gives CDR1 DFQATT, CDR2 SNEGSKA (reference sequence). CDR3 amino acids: CSARDPNTGELFF. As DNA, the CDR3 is TGCAGTGCTAGAGATCCGAACACCGGGGAGCTGTTTTTT.

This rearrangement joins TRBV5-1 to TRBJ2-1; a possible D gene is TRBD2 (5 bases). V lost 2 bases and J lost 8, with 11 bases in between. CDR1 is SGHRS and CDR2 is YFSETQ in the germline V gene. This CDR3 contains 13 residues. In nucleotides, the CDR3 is TGCGCCAGCAGCTTTGGGGTGGACTATGAGCAGTTCTTC. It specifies CASSFGVDYEQFF.

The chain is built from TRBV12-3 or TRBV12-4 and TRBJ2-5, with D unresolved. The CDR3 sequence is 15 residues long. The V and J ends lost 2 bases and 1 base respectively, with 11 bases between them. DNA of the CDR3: TGTGCCAGCAGTTTACGAGCGACAAGCCAAGAGACCCAGTACTTC. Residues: CASSLRATSQETQYF.

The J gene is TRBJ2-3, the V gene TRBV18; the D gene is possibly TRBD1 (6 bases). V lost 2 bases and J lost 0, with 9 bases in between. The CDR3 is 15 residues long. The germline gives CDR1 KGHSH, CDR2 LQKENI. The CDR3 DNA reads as TGTGCCAGCTCACCAGGGACATTTAGCACAGATACGCAGTATTTT. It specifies CASSPGTFSTDTQYF.